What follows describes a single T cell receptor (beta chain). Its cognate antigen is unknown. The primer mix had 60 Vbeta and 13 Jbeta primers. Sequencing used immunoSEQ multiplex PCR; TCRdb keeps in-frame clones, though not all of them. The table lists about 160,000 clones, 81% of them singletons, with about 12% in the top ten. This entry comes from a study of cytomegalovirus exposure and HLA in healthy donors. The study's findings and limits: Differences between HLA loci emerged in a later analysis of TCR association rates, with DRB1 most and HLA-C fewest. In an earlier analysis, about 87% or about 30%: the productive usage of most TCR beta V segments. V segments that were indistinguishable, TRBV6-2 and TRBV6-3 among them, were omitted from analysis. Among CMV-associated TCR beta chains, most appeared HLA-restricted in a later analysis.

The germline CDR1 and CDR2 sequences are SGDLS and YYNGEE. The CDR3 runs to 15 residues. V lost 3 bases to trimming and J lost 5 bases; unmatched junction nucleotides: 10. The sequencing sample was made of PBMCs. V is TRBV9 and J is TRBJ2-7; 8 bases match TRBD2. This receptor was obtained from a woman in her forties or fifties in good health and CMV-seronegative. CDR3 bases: TGTGCCAGCAGCGACGCTGGCGGGGGGATCCACGAGCAGTACTTC. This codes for CASSDAGGGIHEQYF.